This is a list of T cell receptor beta chains from one sample in a study of identical twins. TCRdb redid the calling of the 5' RACE reads with MiXCR, one entry per CDR3 protein. The sample lists some 1,700,000 distinct CDR3 sequences, more than 30% occurring once. Sequences were obtained from cord blood. Every receptor here comes from a newborn girl in good health. Each CDR3 is given with its conserved first and last residue. Fields, in order: J gene, clone size, D gene, V gene, CDR3 protein, CDR3 DNA. D genes are given only for firm matches. Where a row states a size, it is once, few, many or the class of an expanded clone; other rows omit it.

j_gene: TRBJ2-5
abundance: NA
d_gene: NA
v_gene: TRBV3-1
CDR3aa: CASSQDQGWKTQYF
CDR3nt: TGTGCCAGCAGCCAGGACCAGGGTTGGAAGACCCAGTACTTC

j_gene: TRBJ1-2
abundance: NA
d_gene: TRBD1
v_gene: TRBV27
CDR3aa: CASSPRAGQGPRGYGYTF
CDR3nt: TGTGCCAGCAGTCCCCGAGCGGGACAGGGTCCGCGGGGCTATGGCTACACCTTC

j_gene: TRBJ2-3
abundance: NA
d_gene: TRBD1
v_gene: TRBV20-1
CDR3aa: CSALDRGGDTQYF
CDR3nt: TGCAGTGCACTAGACAGGGGAGGAGATACGCAGTATTTT

j_gene: TRBJ2-2
abundance: few
d_gene: NA
v_gene: TRBV5-1
CDR3aa: CASSPVNTGELFF
CDR3nt: TGCGCCAGCAGCCCAGTAAACACCGGGGAGCTGTTTTTT

j_gene: TRBJ1-1
abundance: NA
d_gene: NA
v_gene: TRBV20-1
CDR3aa: CSARPGTSNTEAFF
CDR3nt: TGCAGTGCTAGACCCGGGACATCGAACACTGAAGCTTTCTTT

j_gene: TRBJ2-7
abundance: NA
d_gene: NA
v_gene: TRBV13
CDR3aa: CASNPTLPKPSYEQYF
CDR3nt: TGTGCCAGCAACCCGACCCTTCCCAAACCCTCCTACGAGCAGTACTTC

j_gene: TRBJ1-2
abundance: few
d_gene: TRBD1
v_gene: TRBV10-3
CDR3aa: CASGTGGSYGYTF
CDR3nt: TGTGCCAGCGGGACAGGGGGCTCATATGGCTACACCTTC

j_gene: TRBJ1-2
abundance: NA
d_gene: NA
v_gene: TRBV9
CDR3aa: CASSVGEGGYGYTF
CDR3nt: TGTGCCAGCAGCGTAGGGGAGGGGGGCTATGGCTACACCTTC

j_gene: TRBJ2-5
abundance: NA
d_gene: TRBD2
v_gene: TRBV25-1
CDR3aa: CASSAPTGTSGLGLHEQYF
CDR3nt: TGTGCCAGCAGTGCGCCCACCGGGACTAGCGGCCTGGGGTTGCATGAGCAGTACTTC

j_gene: TRBJ2-7
abundance: NA
d_gene: TRBD2
v_gene: TRBV7-2
CDR3aa: CASRFRAGESYNEQYF
CDR3nt: TGTGCCAGCAGATTCCGAGCGGGGGAGTCCTACAATGAGCAGTACTTC

j_gene: TRBJ2-1
abundance: NA
d_gene: NA
v_gene: TRBV10-3
CDR3aa: CAISESAGTYNEQFF
CDR3nt: TGTGCCATCAGTGAGTCTGCGGGGACCTACAATGAGCAGTTCTTC

j_gene: TRBJ2-5
abundance: few
d_gene: NA
v_gene: TRBV24-1
CDR3aa: CATSDLVAGQETQYF
CDR3nt: TGTGCCACCAGTGATTTGGTCGCGGGACAAGAGACCCAGTACTTC

j_gene: TRBJ2-1
abundance: NA
d_gene: TRBD2
v_gene: TRBV7-8
CDR3aa: CASSLSERGSYNEQFF
CDR3nt: TGTGCCAGCAGCTTATCTGAGCGGGGCTCCTACAATGAGCAGTTCTTC

j_gene: TRBJ2-1
abundance: NA
d_gene: TRBD1
v_gene: TRBV7-9
CDR3aa: CASSPWTGNYNEQFF
CDR3nt: TGTGCCAGCAGCCCCTGGACAGGAAACTACAATGAGCAGTTCTTC

j_gene: TRBJ2-7
abundance: NA
d_gene: NA
v_gene: TRBV11-2
CDR3aa: CASSLQGLEQYF
CDR3nt: TGTGCCAGCAGCCTACAGGGACTTGAGCAGTACTTC

j_gene: TRBJ1-5
abundance: NA
d_gene: NA
v_gene: TRBV20-1
CDR3aa: CSAGLVGGQPQHF
CDR3nt: TGCAGTGCTGGACTTGTAGGAGGTCAGCCCCAGCATTTT

j_gene: TRBJ1-5
abundance: NA
d_gene: NA
v_gene: TRBV4-1
CDR3aa: CASSARGLNQPQHF
CDR3nt: TGCGCCAGCAGCGCCCGAGGACTCAATCAGCCCCAGCATTTT

j_gene: TRBJ2-7
abundance: NA
d_gene: NA
v_gene: TRBV29-1
CDR3aa: CSVEDTGSKNIRYF
CDR3nt: TGCAGCGTTGAAGATACGGGGAGTAAAAACATTCGGTACTTC

j_gene: TRBJ2-1
abundance: many
d_gene: NA
v_gene: TRBV29-1
CDR3aa: CSVDASSYNEQFF
CDR3nt: TGCAGCGTTGATGCGAGCTCCTACAATGAGCAGTTCTTC

j_gene: TRBJ2-3
abundance: few
d_gene: TRBD2
v_gene: TRBV5-1
CDR3aa: CASSSTVTSKPTDTQYF
CDR3nt: TGCGCCAGCAGCTCCACCGTGACTAGCAAGCCGACAGATACGCAGTATTTT

j_gene: TRBJ2-1
abundance: NA
d_gene: NA
v_gene: TRBV20-1
CDR3aa: CSASGTEQFF
CDR3nt: TGCAGTGCTAGCGGGACGGAGCAGTTCTTC

j_gene: TRBJ2-3
abundance: few
d_gene: NA
v_gene: TRBV20-1
CDR3aa: CSVAEPQYF
CDR3nt: TGCAGTGTAGCGGAGCCGCAGTATTTT

j_gene: TRBJ1-3
abundance: NA
d_gene: NA
v_gene: TRBV4-1
CDR3aa: CASSQDQGFSGNTIYF
CDR3nt: TGCGCCAGCAGCCAAGATCAAGGCTTCTCTGGAAACACCATATATTTT

j_gene: TRBJ2-1
abundance: NA
d_gene: TRBD2
v_gene: TRBV5-1
CDR3aa: CASSLRPSGGREQFF
CDR3nt: TGCGCCAGCAGCTTGCGACCTAGCGGGGGGCGTGAGCAGTTCTTC

j_gene: TRBJ1-4
abundance: few
d_gene: NA
v_gene: TRBV6-5
CDR3aa: CASSYNGDIKKLFF
CDR3nt: TGTGCCAGCAGTTACAATGGAGACATAAAAAAACTGTTTTTT